Below are 22 T cell receptor beta chains sequenced from a single sample in a study of monozygotic twins with inflammatory bowel disease. TCRdb reprocessed the 5' RACE reads and keeps a single row for each CDR3 protein, giving no DNA. The sample table includes 300,000 to 450,000 distinct CDR3 sequences. Material: blood. These receptors all stem from a human donor with ulcerative colitis or Crohn's disease, or a healthy co-twin of an affected twin (not recorded which).

The V and J genes are TRBV6-2 or TRBV6-3 and TRBJ1-1; the TCRdb call, TRBD1, lacks DNA for checking. The CDR3 spans 12 residues. Germline assignment: CDR1 MNHEY and CDR2 SVGEGT. The CDR3 loop reads CASRTGWTEAFF.

V is TRBV10-3 and J is TRBJ1-1. The CDR3 is made up of 13 amino acids. The germline V gene has CDR1 ENHRY and CDR2 SYGVKD. The CDR3 sequence: CASSEREDTEAFF.

V is TRBV20-1 and J is TRBJ1-2; TCRdb outputs TRBD1, but without DNA this stays unchecked. The V gene's germline CDR1 is DFQATT and CDR2 SNEGSKA (reference sequence). The CDR3 has 12 amino acids. This chain's CDR3 is CSAIRTGRGYTF.

The V gene is TRBV18, the J gene TRBJ2-1; without DNA, the TCRdb call of TRBD2 cannot be checked. Germline CDR1 KGHSH, CDR2 LQKENI. The CDR3 is 14 amino acids. CDR3 region: CASSPASLGNEQFF.

This chain links TRBV29-1 with TRBJ2-3; TCRdb proposes TRBD2, but this gene call is untestable without DNA. This CDR3 is built from 18 residues. The germline V gene has CDR1 SQVTM and CDR2 ANQGSEA. The CDR3 is CSVVGGQRGTLSTDTQYF.

The genes are TRBV15 and TRBJ1-1; there is no DNA to check the TCRdb D call of TRBD1. The CDR3 extends over 14 amino acids. Germline CDR1 reads LNHNV; CDR2 reads YYDKDF (reference sequence). CDR3 in amino acids: CATSRVPANTEAFF.

CDR3 sequence reads: CASSFLGQGTDTQYF. The chain has TRBV5-5 and TRBJ2-3; TCRdb designates TRBD1, a call that cannot be tested without DNA. Germline values: CDR1 SGHKS, CDR2 YYEKEE (reference sequence). The CDR3 runs to 15 residues.

The rearrangement links TRBV6-1 to TRBJ2-1; TCRdb returns TRBD1, unconfirmable since there is no DNA. This CDR3 has 15 residues. CDR1 MNHNS and CDR2 SASEGT come from the germline V gene. CDR3 residues: CASSDSGGLYNEQFF.

This chain connects TRBV7-2 to TRBJ2-7; TCRdb's assignment of TRBD1 cannot be checked, as there is no DNA. This CDR3 contains 14 residues. In germline, CDR1 is SGHTA, CDR2 FQGNSA. The CDR3 spells CASSRGGVDYEQYF.

The rearrangement uses TRBV10-3 and TRBJ1-1; there is no DNA to check the TCRdb D call of TRBD1. Germline CDR1 and CDR2: ENHRY and SYGVKD. CDR3 size: 15 residues. The CDR3 loop is CAISPGQGLNTEAFF.

The rearrangement joins TRBV12-3 or TRBV12-4 to TRBJ2-1; TCRdb gives TRBD1 as the D gene, but with no DNA this cannot be confirmed. The length of the CDR3 is 19 residues. Here the CDR3 reads CASSLIPDWAEGFYNEQFF.

J is TRBJ2-7 and V is TRBV28; checking the TCRdb D call of TRBD1 is not possible without DNA. This CDR3 is built from 11 residues. CDR1 is MDHEN and CDR2 is SYDVKM in the germline V gene. The CDR3 sequence is CASRTPQVQYF.

The gene calls are TRBV4-3 and TRBJ2-1; lacking DNA, the TRBD2 call made by TCRdb goes unchecked. The germline gives CDR1 LGHNA, CDR2 YSLEER. This CDR3 is built from 15 residues. This CDR3 reads CASSQKAGDYNEQFF.

The chain recombines TRBV12-3 or TRBV12-4 with TRBJ2-1. This CDR3 is 15 amino acids long. The CDR3 is CASSPWASSYNEQFF.

The V gene is TRBV7-6, the J gene TRBJ1-1; TCRdb selects TRBD1, and the lack of DNA leaves this call unchecked. Germline CDR1 and CDR2: SGHVS and FNYEAQ. This CDR3 spans 14 amino acids. The CDR3: CASSLEGYNTEAFF.

V is TRBV11-1 and J is TRBJ2-3; TCRdb calls TRBD2, which cannot be checked without DNA. The length of the CDR3 is 18 residues. Germline CDR1 and CDR2: SGHAT and FQDESV (reference sequence). CDR3 protein: CASSPTTGTSKHTDTQYF.

The chain has TRBV29-1 and TRBJ2-1; the TCRdb call, TRBD2, lacks DNA for checking. Germline loops: CDR1 SQVTM, CDR2 ANQGSEA. The CDR3 is 15 residues long. The CDR3 loop reads CSVSGTSGGDNEQFF.

The rearrangement links TRBV2 to TRBJ2-3; TCRdb picks TRBD2, but there is no DNA to check that call. The CDR3 is 12 amino acids. Germline CDR1 SNHLY, CDR2 FYNNEI. CDR3 amino acids: CASRVSGGAQYF.

The rearrangement joins TRBV7-2 to TRBJ1-5; TCRdb's D call, TRBD1, is unchecked because there is no DNA. The CDR3 sequence is 17 residues long. Germline lookup yields CDR1 SGHTA and CDR2 FQGNSA. The CDR3 sequence: CASSLGDRVYSNQPQHF. The full variable domain, its missing parts supplied by reference TRBV7-2 and TRBJ1-5, is GAGVSQSPSNKVTEKGKDVELRCDPISGHTALYWYRQSLGQGLEFLIYFQGNSAPDKSGLPSDRFSAERTGGSVSTLTIQRTQQEDSAVYLCASSLGDRVYSNQPQHFGDGTRLSIL.

The rearrangement joins TRBV7-2 to TRBJ2-3. Germline V gene data show CDR1 as SGHTA and CDR2 as FQGNSA. The CDR3 has 14 residues. The CDR3 protein is CASSLDLSTDTQYF.

This chain links TRBV25-1 with TRBJ2-1; TCRdb selects TRBD1, and the lack of DNA leaves this call unchecked. The CDR3 extends over 17 amino acids. The germline gives CDR1 MGHDK, CDR2 SYGVNS. The CDR3 here is CASSDTPGQASYNEQFF.

The J gene is TRBJ2-4, the V gene TRBV5-6; TCRdb gives TRBD1 as the D gene, but with no DNA this cannot be confirmed. CDR1 and CDR2 (germline): SGHDT, YYEEEE. The CDR3 totals 12 residues. CDR3 protein: CASSRPRDRDYF.